This entry lists 32 T cell receptor beta chains sequenced from one sample in a study of cytomegalovirus exposure and HLA in healthy donors (dated by TCRdb to about 2017). Library preparation used the immunoSEQ multiplex PCR assay. For the multiplex PCR, a mixture combining 60 forward primers for TCR Vbeta segments and 13 reverse primers for TCR Jbeta segments was used. The table was pulled from immuneACCESS by TCRdb, which kept in-frame rearrangements only. Such tables lose some clones; where checked, under half of the loss comes from unresolved V genes, and the rest has no known cause. The sample table contains under 100,000 clones; only one count was recorded for about 77% of them. The ten top clones hold 2.5% to 4% of the sample. The sequenced material came from PBMCs. These receptors were taken from a man in his forties or fifties in good health and CMV-seronegative.

V and J are TRBV10-3 and TRBJ1-5; 7 positions agree with TRBD1. Losses at the gene ends were 0 bases for V and 4 bases for J; bases not matched to a gene: 3. CDR3 length equals 15 residues. CDR1 is ENHRY and CDR2 is SYGVKD in the germline V gene. DNA of the CDR3: TGTGCCATCAGTGAGTCGGCGACAGGGAATCAGCCCCAGCATTTT. Its translation is CAISESATGNQPQHF.

This clone was observed once. V is TRBV5-1 and J is TRBJ1-4, with TRBD1 matching 11 bases. Unmatched junction bases numbered 6, after V lost 2 bases and J lost 3 bases. CDR1 is SGHRS and CDR2 is YFSETQ in the germline V gene. The CDR3 is 17 amino acids. The CDR3 here is CASSFGQGARSNEKLFF. The DNA for the CDR3 is TGCGCCAGCAGCTTTGGACAGGGGGCCCGGTCTAATGAAAAACTGTTTTTT.

The rearrangement links TRBV11-2 to TRBJ2-5; 7 bases line up with TRBD1. CDR3 length: 15 amino acids. The trim removed 2 bases at V and 1 base at J, leaving 4 bases unmatched. Germline CDR1 reads SGHAT; CDR2 reads FQNNGV. The chain's CDR3 is CASSLSGTVQETQYF. The CDR3 DNA is TGTGCCAGCAGCTTATCCGGGACAGTCCAAGAGACCCAGTACTTC.

This chain links TRBV6-5 with TRBJ2-1; TRBD2 matches at 7 bases. The CDR3 covers 14 residues. After removal of 5 bases from V and 3 bases from J, the junction contained 4 bases not matched to a gene. CDR1 MNHEY and CDR2 SVGAGI come from the germline V gene. This CDR3 reads CASSPGLVYNEQFF. As DNA, the CDR3 is TGTGCCAGCAGTCCCGGACTAGTCTACAATGAGCAGTTCTTC.

This clone was counted once. The chain carries TRBV18 and TRBJ2-5; 12 nucleotides agree with TRBD2. Germline trimming cut 3 bases from V and 6 bases from J; bases unmatched to any gene: 2. Germline V gives CDR1 KGHSH, CDR2 LQKENI. The CDR3 extends over 14 amino acids. CDR3: CASSPTSGGQTQYF. For the CDR3, the DNA is TGTGCCAGCTCACCGACTAGCGGGGGACAGACCCAGTACTTC.

The rearrangement uses TRBV15 and TRBJ1-2; 9 positions agree with TRBD1. CDR1 LNHNV and CDR2 YYDKDF come from the germline V gene (reference sequence). V gave up 1 base and J gave up 2 bases; unmatched junction bases: 2. The CDR3 runs 15 residues. CDR3: CATSRGDRANYGYTF. As DNA, the CDR3 is TGTGCCACCAGCAGAGGGGACAGGGCCAACTATGGCTACACCTTC.

This rearrangement joins TRBV5-1 to TRBJ2-5, with D possibly being TRBD2 (6 bases). In germline, CDR1 is SGHRS, CDR2 YFSETQ. The CDR3 is made up of 14 amino acids. Trimming cost V 7 bases and J 5 bases, with 18 bases left between them. The CDR3: CASAIIGAGETQYF. The CDR3 coding sequence is TGCGCCAGCGCCATAATTGGGGCGGGGGAGACCCAGTACTTC.

V gene TRBV7-2 combines with J gene TRBJ1-1, with 11 bases fitting TRBD1. This CDR3 is built from 17 residues. The germline gives CDR1 SGHTA, CDR2 FQGNSA. V gave up 3 bases and J gave up 4 bases; unmatched junction bases: 10. Here the CDR3 DNA reads TGTGCCAGCAGCTTGGGCCGGGACAGGGGGATTGTCACTGAAGCTTTCTTT. Its translation is CASSLGRDRGIVTEAFF.

This chain uses TRBV5-4 with TRBJ2-1; 10 bases map to TRBD2. This CDR3 is 15 amino acids long. CDR1 is SGHNT and CDR2 is YYREEE in the germline V gene (reference sequence). The trim removed 3 bases at V and 6 bases at J, leaving 6 bases unmatched. The CDR3 nucleotides are TGTGCCAGCAGCTCAAGCGGGGGGGCTGGCAATGAGCAGTTCTTC. Its translation: CASSSSGGAGNEQFF.

V gene TRBV29-1 combines with J gene TRBJ1-2; D call uncertain. The ends were cut back, 5 bases at V and 4 bases at J, with 11 bases in the middle. Germline loops: CDR1 SQVTM, CDR2 ANQGSEA. The CDR3 extends over 12 amino acids. Here the CDR3 reads CSVYIIGYGYTF. The CDR3, as DNA: TGCAGCGTTTACATAATTGGCTATGGCTACACCTTC.

This chain uses TRBV19 with TRBJ1-6; the match to TRBD1 covers 7 bases. CDR3 length: 15 amino acids. The V segment lost 3 bases and the J segment 4 bases; nucleotides outside the gene matches: 3. Germline V gene data show CDR1 as LNHDA and CDR2 as SQIVND (reference sequence). CDR3 protein: CASSIVGQYNSPLHF. The CDR3 nucleotides are TGTGCCAGTAGTATTGTGGGACAGTATAATTCACCCCTCCACTTT. The variable domain in full, with the rest retrieved from reference TRBV19 and TRBJ1-6, is DGGITQSPKYLFRKEGQNVTLSCEQNLNHDAMYWYRQDPGQGLRLIYYSQIVNDFQKGDIAEGYSVSREKKESFPLTVTSAQKNPTAFYLCASSIVGQYNSPLHFGNGTRLTVT.

The V call is TRBV5-1, the J call TRBJ2-5; no firm D call. The CDR3 totals 13 residues. Trimming cost V 3 bases and J 10 bases, with 16 bases left between them. The V gene's germline CDR1 is SGHRS and CDR2 YFSETQ. In DNA form, the CDR3 reads TGCGCCAGCAGCTATTACAGCCAAGAAGACCAGTACTTC. It translates to CASSYYSQEDQYF. The variable domain in full, with the rest retrieved from reference TRBV5-1 and TRBJ2-5, is KAGVTQTPRYLIKTRGQQVTLSCSPISGHRSVSWYQQTPGQGLQFLFEYFSETQRNKGNFPGRFSGRQFSNSRSEMNVSTLELGDSALYLCASSYYSQEDQYFGPGTRLLVL.

The V and J genes are TRBV7-2 and TRBJ2-1; 16 bases agree with TRBD2. CDR3 length: 18 residues. Trimming took 0 bases from V and 10 from J; bases not matched to a gene: 9. Germline values: CDR1 SGHTA, CDR2 FQGNSA. The CDR3 bases are TGTGCCAGCAGCTTAGCGGCATTGGGACTAGCGGGGGGGCGAGAGCAGTTCTTC. This translates into CASSLAALGLAGGREQFF. Combining the CDR3 with reference TRBV7-2 and TRBJ2-1 gives the whole variable domain GAGVSQSPSNKVTEKGKDVELRCDPISGHTALYWYRQSLGQGLEFLIYFQGNSAPDKSGLPSDRFSAERTGGSVSTLTIQRTQQEDSAVYLCASSLAALGLAGGREQFFGPGTRLTVL.

The chain is built from TRBV5-4 and TRBJ1-2, with a possible D match to TRBD1 (5 bases). CDR3 size: 15 residues. V lost 0 bases and J 2 bases, leaving 11 bases between the germline ends. CDR1 is SGHNT and CDR2 is YYREEE in the germline V gene (reference sequence). The DNA of the CDR3 is TGTGCCAGCAGCTTGGCCACCAGGGCGAACTATGGCTACACCTTC. Its translation: CASSLATRANYGYTF.

This sequence joins TRBV5-6 and TRBJ1-3, with unresolved D. V was trimmed by 1 base and J by 1 base, leaving 3 bases between them. Germline values: CDR1 SGHDT, CDR2 YYEEEE. This CDR3 region has 13 residues. The CDR3 spells CASSLSSGNTIYF. CDR3 coding DNA: TGTGCCAGCAGCTTGTCTTCTGGAAACACCATATATTTT.

The chain combines TRBV4-1 with TRBJ2-3, with 8 bases identical to TRBD2. The CDR3 covers 15 residues. The germline V gene encodes CDR1 MGHRA and CDR2 YSYEKL. Trimming cost V 3 bases and J 3 bases; bases outside gene matches: 5. CDR3 amino acids: CASSQQRGRTDTQYF. The CDR3 nucleotides are TGCGCCAGCAGCCAGCAGCGGGGGCGGACAGATACGCAGTATTTT.

V and J are TRBV7-3 and TRBJ1-1; maybe TRBD1 (6 bases). Germline CDR1 reads SGHTA; CDR2 reads FQGTGA. The germline V and J ends were trimmed by 3 bases and 5 bases, with 10 bases remaining between them. The CDR3 totals 13 residues. CDR3 in DNA: TGTGCCAGCAGCTTGACAGGACGGACTGAAGCTTTCTTT. This translates into CASSLTGRTEAFF.

This chain links TRBV5-5 with TRBJ2-1; a weak D match, TRBD1 (5 bases). CDR1 and CDR2 (germline): SGHKS, YYEKEE (reference sequence). V was clipped by 0 bases and J by 1 base, with 8 bases between them. There are 15 residues in the CDR3. CDR3 nucleotide sequence: TGTGCCAGCAGCTTGGAGGCAGGGTCCTACAATGAGCAGTTCTTC. Translated, it gives CASSLEAGSYNEQFF.

V usage is TRBV7-2 and J usage is TRBJ2-5; 12 bases map to TRBD2. V shed 4 bases, J shed 5 bases, and the junction held 2 bases outside the gene matches. Germline V gene data show CDR1 as SGHTA and CDR2 as FQGNSA. The CDR3 has 14 amino acids. CDR3 nucleotides: TGTGCCAGCAGCTCCGGGACTAGCGGGGAGACCCAGTACTTC. The encoded protein is CASSSGTSGETQYF. Supplemented by reference TRBV7-2 and TRBJ2-5, the full variable domain reads GAGVSQSPSNKVTEKGKDVELRCDPISGHTALYWYRQSLGQGLEFLIYFQGNSAPDKSGLPSDRFSAERTGGSVSTLTIQRTQQEDSAVYLCASSSGTSGETQYFGPGTRLLVL.

V and J are TRBV7-6 and TRBJ2-7; 10 bases fit TRBD1. The CDR3 is 18 amino acids. V dropped 2 bases and J dropped 0; count of bases not matched to a gene: 10. Germline CDR1 and CDR2: SGHVS and FNYEAQ. Here the CDR3 DNA reads TGTGCCAGCAGCTTATACTCCGGGACAGGGGACAGCTCCTACGAGCAGTACTTC. Its translation is CASSLYSGTGDSSYEQYF. Combining the CDR3 with reference TRBV7-6 and TRBJ2-7 gives the whole variable domain GAGVSQSPRYKVTKRGQDVALRCDPISGHVSLYWYRQALGQGPEFLTYFNYEAQQDKSGLPNDRFSAERPEGSISTLTIQRTEQRDSAMYRCASSLYSGTGDSSYEQYFGPGTRLTVT.

This clone occurred a few times. The J gene is TRBJ2-7, the V gene TRBV7-9; the match to TRBD1 covers 7 bases. The trim removed 7 bases at V and 2 bases at J, leaving 11 bases unmatched. The CDR3 loop spans 15 amino acids. Germline CDR1 and CDR2: SEHNR and FQNEAQ (reference sequence). The CDR3 nucleotides read TGTGCCAGCACGACCGACAGGGACCGAACCTACGAGCAGTACTTC. Amino acids: CASTTDRDRTYEQYF.

The V call is TRBV15, the J call TRBJ1-3; D is undetermined. Germline lookup yields CDR1 LNHNV and CDR2 YYDKDF (reference sequence). V lost 0 bases and J lost 4, with 7 bases in between. This CDR3 spans 14 amino acids. This CDR3 reads CATSRDRVGNTIYF. As DNA, the CDR3 is TGTGCCACCAGCAGAGACCGAGTCGGAAACACCATATATTTT.

This clone was recorded once. This chain connects TRBV19 to TRBJ1-6, with D perhaps matching TRBD1 (6 bases). The CDR3 is made up of 16 amino acids. The germline gives CDR1 LNHDA, CDR2 SQIVND (reference sequence). The germline V and J ends were trimmed by 5 bases and 0 bases, with 11 bases remaining between them. CDR3 coding DNA: TGTGCCAGTAGTGGCACAGGGAGCTCCTATAATTCACCCCTCCACTTT. This gives the protein CASSGTGSSYNSPLHF.

The chain employs TRBV9 and TRBJ2-5, with 7 bases identical to TRBD2. The germline CDR1 and CDR2 sequences are SGDLS and YYNGEE. The CDR3 runs to 16 residues. V was pared by 0 bases and J by 4 bases, with 9 bases of the junction left unmatched. As DNA, the CDR3 is TGTGCCAGCAGCGTAGGGGGAACTAGCGTGGGAGAGACCCAGTACTTC. Translating gives CASSVGGTSVGETQYF.

J is TRBJ2-7 and V is TRBV21-1; TRBD1 reflects the table's D call only, with no check against the DNA. TRBV21-1 is a pseudogene locus. The CDR3 runs to 20 residues. Here the CDR3 reads CASSRIPQRSPGQVSYEQYF. CDR3 nucleotides: TGTGCCAGCAGCAGGATACCCCAAAGGAGCCCGGGACAGGTCTCCTACGAGCAGTACTTC.

The rearrangement links TRBV6-1 to TRBJ2-7, with 7 bases lining up with TRBD2. Trimming cost V 0 bases and J 7 bases; bases outside gene matches: 6. Germline lookup yields CDR1 MNHNS and CDR2 SASEGT. The CDR3 extends over 14 amino acids. CDR3: CASSEAAGRGEQYF. CDR3 nucleotides: TGTGCCAGCAGTGAAGCGGCAGGGCGGGGGGAGCAGTACTTC.

The rearrangement uses TRBV4-2 and TRBJ2-5; 8 bases align to TRBD2. The length of the CDR3 is 15 residues. The germline gives CDR1 LGHNA, CDR2 YNFKEQ. V shed 5 bases and J 1 base; nucleotides not matched to a gene: 6. The CDR3 loop is CASSDTLAVQETQYF. The CDR3 DNA sequence: TGTGCCAGCAGCGACACACTAGCGGTCCAAGAGACCCAGTACTTC.

The chain recombines TRBV5-5 with TRBJ1-3; D remains ambiguous. The V end lost 2 bases, the J end lost 0 bases, and 21 bases lay between the germline ends. The CDR3 is 19 amino acids. CDR1 SGHKS and CDR2 YYEKEE come from the germline V gene (reference sequence). DNA for the CDR3: TGTGCCAGCAGCTTCCTGGAGGGAAACCGACTCTTCTCTGGAAACACCATATATTTT. As protein: CASSFLEGNRLFSGNTIYF.

This rearrangement joins TRBV5-1 to TRBJ1-2; D unclear. The length of the CDR3 is 13 residues. Trimming removed 0 bases at V and 5 bases at J, with 8 bases between. Germline-derived CDR1 and CDR2 are SGHRS and YFSETQ. CDR3 sequence: CASSLAGEYGYTF. The CDR3 coding sequence is TGCGCCAGCAGCTTGGCCGGGGAGTATGGCTACACCTTC.

The genes are TRBV18 and TRBJ2-3; weak D call: TRBD1 (5 bases). The CDR3 is made up of 13 amino acids. Trimming took off 4 bases at V and 4 bases at J, with 9 bases between the two ends. Germline V lookup: CDR1 KGHSH, CDR2 LQKENI. DNA for the CDR3: TGTGCCAGCTCACGGTCAGGGCCAGATACGCAGTATTTT. The encoded protein is CASSRSGPDTQYF.

CDR3 DNA: TGTGCCAGCTCAGCCGGGACAGGGACCGGGGAGCTGTTTTTT. Its translation: CASSAGTGTGELFF. The chain couples TRBV18 to TRBJ2-2, with TRBD1 matching over 9 bases. The germline V gene encodes CDR1 KGHSH and CDR2 LQKENI. The V and J ends lost 5 bases and 5 bases, in that order; junction bases with no gene match: 3. The CDR3 sequence is 14 residues long.

Remarks on this clone: An end of the junction differs from the germline gene, which may be a read error. V is TRBV27 and J is TRBJ2-3, with D uncertain. CDR3 length: 14 residues. CDR1 MNHEY and CDR2 SMNVEV come from the germline V gene (reference sequence). CDR3 in amino acids: CASSLSAISNPYFF. Here the CDR3 DNA reads TGTGCCAGCAGTTTATCAGCCATCTCGAACCCGTATTTCTTT.